This entry concerns a single T cell receptor beta chain. This clone has just one count. Which antigen it targets is not known. The record has no base qualities; no much larger clone is one base away. Preparation of the library involved the immunoSEQ multiplex PCR assay. The table was pulled from immuneACCESS by TCRdb, which kept in-frame rearrangements only. Such tables lose some clones; where checked, under half of the loss comes from unresolved V genes, and the rest has no known cause. In this sample the table shows about 12,000 clones, about 95% of which occur a single time. Of the sample, more than 0.9% is held by the ten largest clones. At the junction V is shortened by 8 bases and J by 2 bases; bases outside the gene matches: 2. CDR1 and CDR2, looked up from the germline V gene (reference sequence), are MNHEY and SMNVEV. There are 12 amino acids in the CDR3, from cysteine to phenylalanine inclusive. Left in the record is the CDR3 DNA by itself, 36 bases read in frame from the first base.

The sample is drawn from a study of T cells and Merkel cell carcinoma outcomes (TCRdb year 2020). As for the study more broadly: In patients with Merkel cell carcinoma, researchers looked at whether the T-cell repertoire of the tumor, along with T-cell density, could predict clinical outcome. Broad study findings and their caveats: Clinical outcomes in Merkel cell carcinoma patients were reported to be predicted by T-cell repertoire features combined with T-cell density.

Samples were obtained from patients with Merkel cell carcinoma. The sequencing sample was made of tumor tissue from Merkel cell carcinoma. This clonotype originated in a human donor with Merkel cell carcinoma. The V gene is TRBV27 and the J gene is TRBJ2-7, with 8 bases matching TRBD1. The bases read TGTGCCAGCGGGGACAGGACCTACGAGCAGTACTTC. Translated, it reads CASGDRTYEQYF.